This T cell receptor beta chain was profiled in a study of vaccination and CD4 T cells after COVID-19. This clonotype was picked up a small number of times. Its antigen is currently unknown. CDR3 length: 13 amino acids. From germline, CDR1 is MNHEY and CDR2 SVGEGT. V shed 2 bases and J shed 6 bases, with 7 bases lying between them. Researchers used the Oncomine TCR Beta short-read assay to sequence DNA from cultured CD4+ T cells. MiXCR, run by TCRdb on the PCR reads, gives a single entry per CDR3 protein. The sample consists of 9,500 to 15,000 distinct CDR3 sequences, over 50% of them appearing once. Treatment meaning: roughly nine-day PBMC culture with coronavirus spike peptide pools or control peptides (ViraFEST assay).

This chain joins TRBV6-2 or TRBV6-3 and TRBJ2-2, with a weak D call TRBD1 (5 bases). This clonotype originated in a human donor who had recovered from COVID-19. The material sequenced was CD4+ T cells from blood, cultured in vitro. The CDR3 here is CASSYAGSGELFF. CDR3 DNA: TGTGCCAGCAGTTACGCAGGGTCCGGGGAGCTGTTTTTT.